This T cell receptor beta chain was sequenced for a study of T cell changes during pregnancy in multiple sclerosis. TCRdb's copy holds only in-frame clones and misses some; the assay was immunoSEQ multiplex PCR. There are about 36,000 clones in the sample; 85% to 95% occur only once, and less than 1.5% lies in the top ten. The CDR3 has 14 residues. With 4 bases clipped from V and 5 bases from J, the junction kept 9 bases outside the gene matches. Germline V lookup: CDR1 SQVTM, CDR2 ANQGSEA. This sequence originates from a female donor with multiple sclerosis, enrolled in a pregnancy study. Sample: PBMCs (not recorded whether the cells were cultured). The V call is TRBV29-1, the J call TRBJ2-7; 9 positions agree with TRBD1. The CDR3 region is CSVGTGTGYHEQYF. The CDR3 DNA is TGCAGCGTTGGTACCGGGACAGGGTATCACGAGCAGTACTTC.